The T cell receptor (beta chain) described here comes from a study of blood T cell repertoires in COVID-19. Trimming shortened V by 11 bases and J by 4 bases, and 12 bases separated the two germline ends. CDR3 length: 12 residues. CDR1 and CDR2 (germline): SEHNR, FQNEAQ (reference sequence). Under the authors' procedure: Reference gene primer amplification gave estimated nucleated cell counts. Clones were sequenced by immunoSEQ multiplex PCR, and TCRdb holds only the in-frame ones, with some missing. The D gene and trimming were derived from the DNA, and the V and J assignments and clone size from that table. The sample has about 220,000 clones, roughly 85% seen once. The Seattle site enrolled patients during active infection and followed them longitudinally.

The receptor was derived from a woman in her sixties or seventies with COVID-19, enrolled during active disease. This rearrangement joins TRBV7-9 to TRBJ2-1; tentatively, D is TRBD2 (6 bases). The sequencing sample was made of peripheral blood. The CDR3 bases are TGTGCCGGAGGGACGGTGTACAATGAGCAGTTCTTC. Its protein is CAGGTVYNEQFF.